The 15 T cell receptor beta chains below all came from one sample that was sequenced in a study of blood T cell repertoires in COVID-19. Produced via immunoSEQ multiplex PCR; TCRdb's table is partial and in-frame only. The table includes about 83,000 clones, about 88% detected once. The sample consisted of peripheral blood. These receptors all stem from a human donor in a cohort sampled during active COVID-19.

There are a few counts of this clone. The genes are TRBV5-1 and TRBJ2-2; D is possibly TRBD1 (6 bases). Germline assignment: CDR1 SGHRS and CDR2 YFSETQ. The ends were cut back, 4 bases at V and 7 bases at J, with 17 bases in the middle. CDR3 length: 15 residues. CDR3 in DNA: TGCGCCAGCAGCACCCAGGGGTTTAACGGCGGGGAGCTGTTTTTT. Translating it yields CASSTQGFNGGELFF.

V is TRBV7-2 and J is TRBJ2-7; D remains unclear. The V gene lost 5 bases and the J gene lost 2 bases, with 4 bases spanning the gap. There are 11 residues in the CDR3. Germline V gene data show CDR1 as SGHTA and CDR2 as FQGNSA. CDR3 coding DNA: TGTGCCAGCAGCCCCGCCTACGAGCAGTACTTC. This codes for CASSPAYEQYF.

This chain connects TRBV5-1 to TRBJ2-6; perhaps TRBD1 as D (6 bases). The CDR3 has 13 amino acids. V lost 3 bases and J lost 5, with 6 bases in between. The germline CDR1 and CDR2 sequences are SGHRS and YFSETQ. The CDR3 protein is CASSWDRANVLTF. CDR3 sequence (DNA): TGCGCCAGCAGCTGGGACAGGGCCAACGTCCTGACTTTC.

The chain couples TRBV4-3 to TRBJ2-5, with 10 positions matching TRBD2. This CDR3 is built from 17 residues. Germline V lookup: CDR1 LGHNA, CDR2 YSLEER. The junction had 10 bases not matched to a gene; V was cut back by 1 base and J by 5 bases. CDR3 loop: CASSQVPGAGGDETQYF. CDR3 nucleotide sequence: TGCGCCAGCAGCCAAGTACCGGGAGCGGGAGGGGACGAGACCCAGTACTTC.

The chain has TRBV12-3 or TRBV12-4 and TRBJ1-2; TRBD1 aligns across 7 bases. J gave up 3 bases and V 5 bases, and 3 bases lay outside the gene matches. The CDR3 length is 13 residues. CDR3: CASSPGQHYGYTF. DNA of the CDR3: TGTGCCAGCAGTCCGGGACAGCACTATGGCTACACCTTC.

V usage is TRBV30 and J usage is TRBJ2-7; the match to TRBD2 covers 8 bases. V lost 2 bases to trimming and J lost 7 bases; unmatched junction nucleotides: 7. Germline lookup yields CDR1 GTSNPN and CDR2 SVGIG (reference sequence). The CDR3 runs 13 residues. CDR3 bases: TGTGCCTGGAGTACGGGGGGGCTGCGTGAGCAGTACTTC. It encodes CAWSTGGLREQYF.

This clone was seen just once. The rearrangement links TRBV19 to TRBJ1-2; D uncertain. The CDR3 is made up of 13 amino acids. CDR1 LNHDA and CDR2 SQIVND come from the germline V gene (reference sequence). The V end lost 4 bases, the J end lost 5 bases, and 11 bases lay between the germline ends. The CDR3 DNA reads TGTGCCAGTAGTAAGGGCGCGGGGTATGGCTACACCTTC. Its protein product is CASSKGAGYGYTF.

The CDR3 region is CASSLGRLAQSSYNEQFF. For the CDR3, the DNA is TGTGCCAGCAGCTTGGGTAGACTAGCGCAGAGCTCCTACAATGAGCAGTTCTTC. The rearrangement joins TRBV7-8 to TRBJ2-1; 8 nucleotides match TRBD2. CDR3 size: 18 residues. Looked up from germline, CDR1 is SGHVS and CDR2 is FQNEAQ. Losses at the gene ends were 3 bases for V and 0 bases for J; bases not matched to a gene: 10.

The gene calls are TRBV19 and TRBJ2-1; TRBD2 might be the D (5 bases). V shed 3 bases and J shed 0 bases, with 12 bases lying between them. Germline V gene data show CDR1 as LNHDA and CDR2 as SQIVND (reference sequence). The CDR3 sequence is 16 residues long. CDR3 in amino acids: CASSMRSGSSYNEQFF. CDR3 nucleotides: TGTGCCAGTAGTATGCGCTCGGGGAGCTCCTACAATGAGCAGTTCTTC.

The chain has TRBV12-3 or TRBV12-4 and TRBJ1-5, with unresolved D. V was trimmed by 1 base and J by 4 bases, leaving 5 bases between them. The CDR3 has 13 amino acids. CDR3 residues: CASSLGSNQPQHF. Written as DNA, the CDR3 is TGTGCCAGCAGTTTAGGCAGTAATCAGCCCCAGCATTTT.

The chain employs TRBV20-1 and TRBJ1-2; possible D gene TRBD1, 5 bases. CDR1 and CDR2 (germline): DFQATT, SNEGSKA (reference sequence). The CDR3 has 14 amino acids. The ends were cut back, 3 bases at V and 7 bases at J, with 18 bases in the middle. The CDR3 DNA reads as TGCAGTGCTAGTATAGGGGATCGGTTTAGTGGCTACACCTTC. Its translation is CSASIGDRFSGYTF.

The CDR3 sequence: CASSQEERVGTQYF. In DNA form, the CDR3 reads TGCGCCAGCAGCCAAGAAGAGAGGGTTGGGACCCAGTACTTC. J is TRBJ2-5 and V is TRBV4-3; weak D call: TRBD2 (5 bases). Trimming cost V 0 bases and J 7 bases, with 12 bases left between them. The CDR3 spans 14 residues. Germline CDR1 reads LGHNA; CDR2 reads YSLEER.

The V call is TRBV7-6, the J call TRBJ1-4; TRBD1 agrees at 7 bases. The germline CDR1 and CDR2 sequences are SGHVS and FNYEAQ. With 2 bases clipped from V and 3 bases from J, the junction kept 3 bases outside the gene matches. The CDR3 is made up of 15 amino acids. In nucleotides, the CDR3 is TGTGCCAGCAGCTTACGGCAGGGGGCTAATGAAAAACTGTTTTTT. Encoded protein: CASSLRQGANEKLFF.

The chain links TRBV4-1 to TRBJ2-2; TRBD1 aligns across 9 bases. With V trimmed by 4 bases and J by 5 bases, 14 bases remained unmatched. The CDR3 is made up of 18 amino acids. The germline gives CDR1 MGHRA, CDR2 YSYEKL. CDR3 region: CASSLTLTGTGKTGELFF. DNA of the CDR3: TGCGCCAGCAGCCTAACTCTTACCGGGACAGGGAAAACCGGGGAGCTGTTTTTT.

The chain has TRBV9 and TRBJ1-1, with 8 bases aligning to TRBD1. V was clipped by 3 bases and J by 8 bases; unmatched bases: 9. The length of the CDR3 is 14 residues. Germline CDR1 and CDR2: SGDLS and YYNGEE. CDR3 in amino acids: CASSADPGQGEAFF. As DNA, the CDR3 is TGTGCCAGCAGCGCTGACCCAGGACAGGGCGAAGCTTTCTTT.